This TCR beta chain was captured in a study of blood T cells in healthy people across ages. PCR was performed a second time for about 7 to 12 cycles using a sample-barcoded 5' primer and a J-beta primer mix. TCRdb analysed the 5' RACE reads with MiXCR anew, one entry per CDR3 protein. The table lists under 1,100,000 distinct CDR3 sequences, under 30% of them singletons. These records were also assigned to another study, of T cells of mothers and their children.

The specimen sequenced was blood. This clonotype was sampled from a girl aged 2-10 years in good health.

The CDR3 spells CASSQKLGGGDGYTF. The CDR3 DNA follows: TGCGCCAGCAGCCAAAAATTGGGCGGAGGGGATGGCTACACCTTC. The V call is TRBV4-3, the J call TRBJ1-2; tentative D call: TRBD1 (5 bases). This CDR3 has 15 amino acids. The germline V gene encodes CDR1 LGHNA and CDR2 YSLEER. V lost 2 bases, J lost 6 bases, and 16 bases lay in between.